A selection of T cell receptor beta chains follows, all from one sample in a study of blood T cell repertoires in COVID-19. Only in-frame clones appear in the TCRdb table, and some are missing; sequencing was by immunoSEQ multiplex PCR. The table has some 240,000 clones, roughly 89% seen once. The sequenced material came from peripheral blood. The origin of the receptors is a woman aged 40 to 55 who had recovered from COVID-19. CDR3s include the opening cysteine and the closing phenylalanine or tryptophan. The D gene is left open where the match is weak. Some rows have no size entry. The others give once, few or many, or a class for an expanded clone.

D	J	V	size	length	CDR3	DNA
TRBD2	TRBJ2-2	TRBV28	NA	16	CASSSPGLVADGELFF	TGTGCCAGCAGTTCACCGGGACTAGTAGCCGACGGGGAGCTGTTTTTT
TRBD1	TRBJ2-1	TRBV5-4	NA	15	CASSPPRTGYNEQFF	TGTGCCAGCAGCCCCCCCCGGACAGGGTACAATGAGCAGTTCTTC
NA	TRBJ1-1	TRBV4-2	NA	15	CASSPLQGSNTEAFF	TGTGCCAGCAGCCCACTACAGGGATCGAACACTGAAGCTTTCTTT
NA	TRBJ1-2	TRBV9	NA	13	CASSVDSDYGYTF	TGTGCCAGCAGCGTAGATTCGGACTATGGCTACACCTTC
TRBD1	TRBJ2-3	TRBV7-9	once	14	CASSTRQGTDTQYF	TGTGCCAGCAGCACTCGACAGGGTACGGATACGCAGTATTTT
NA	TRBJ1-4	TRBV7-3	NA	13	CASSVRVVEKLFF	TGTGCCAGCAGCGTGCGGGTGGTCGAAAAACTGTTTTTT
NA	TRBJ1-1	TRBV11-2	NA	13	CASSLSLNTEAFF	TGTGCCAGCAGCTTATCCTTGAACACTGAAGCTTTCTTT
TRBD2	TRBJ2-2	TRBV23-1	NA	20	CASSQVTGRAVLANTGELFF	TGCGCCAGCAGTCAGGTCACCGGGAGGGCCGTATTGGCGAACACCGGGGAGCTGTTTTTT
NA	TRBJ1-4	TRBV7-6	NA	15	CASSTRTASNEKLFF	TGTGCCAGCAGCACCAGGACAGCCTCTAATGAAAAACTGTTTTTT
TRBD2	TRBJ2-3	TRBV9	NA	15	CASSVVGGGTDTQYF	TGTGCCAGCAGCGTAGTGGGGGGGGGCACAGATACGCAGTATTTT
TRBD1	TRBJ2-7	TRBV6-1	few	16	CASSADPGQGSYEQYF	TGTGCCAGCAGTGCCGACCCGGGACAGGGTTCCTACGAGCAGTACTTC
NA	TRBJ1-1	TRBV5-1	NA	15	CASSPEGHRGTEAFF	TGCGCCAGCAGCCCAGAGGGACACCGAGGCACTGAAGCTTTCTTT
TRBD1	TRBJ1-2	TRBV19	NA	15	CASKRGTGTHYGYTF	TGTGCCAGCAAGCGTGGGACAGGGACGCACTATGGCTACACCTTC
TRBD2	TRBJ2-5	TRBV5-1	few	17	CASSLDVLAGYQETQYF	TGCGCCAGCAGCTTGGACGTACTAGCGGGATACCAAGAGACCCAGTACTTC
TRBD1	TRBJ2-5	TRBV19	NA	15	CASSIGSTGRETQYF	TGTGCCAGTAGTATCGGGTCGACAGGGAGAGAGACCCAGTACTTC
NA	TRBJ1-1	TRBV2	NA	13	CASSASPNTEAFF	TGTGCCAGCAGTGCCAGTCCGAACACTGAAGCTTTCTTT
TRBD1	TRBJ2-5	TRBV9	NA	15	CASSQGTGGFETQYF	TGTGCCAGCAGCCAAGGGACAGGGGGCTTTGAGACCCAGTACTTC
NA	TRBJ2-2	TRBV7-2	once	15	CASSPIISKTGELFF	TGTGCCAGCAGCCCAATTATCAGTAAGACCGGGGAGCTGTTTTTT
TRBD1	TRBJ1-2	TRBV2	NA	14	CASSDQSGGYGYTF	TGTGCCAGCAGTGATCAGTCAGGGGGTTATGGCTACACCTTC
NA	TRBJ1-2	TRBV7-9	once	13	CASRPGSGYGYTF	TGTGCCAGCAGACCAGGGTCCGGCTATGGCTACACCTTC
NA	TRBJ1-4	TRBV5-1	NA	14	CASSYTGDNEKLFF	TGCGCCAGCAGCTATACGGGAGACAATGAAAAACTGTTTTTT
NA	TRBJ1-5	TRBV6-1	NA	15	CASSDDRDRYQPQHF	TGTGCCAGCAGTGATGACAGAGACCGATATCAGCCCCAGCATTTT
NA	TRBJ1-5	TRBV5-4	NA	15	CASSIQGLSNQPQHF	TGTGCCAGCAGCATACAGGGTTTGAGCAATCAGCCCCAGCATTTT
NA	TRBJ2-2	TRBV2	NA	16	CASSEDRVLYTGELFF	TGTGCCAGCAGTGAAGACAGGGTACTATACACCGGGGAGCTGTTTTTT
TRBD1	TRBJ1-6	TRBV5-6	NA	19	CASSLYWTGASSYNSPLHF	TGTGCCAGCAGCTTATATTGGACAGGTGCCAGCTCCTATAATTCACCCCTCCACTTT
TRBD1	TRBJ2-1	TRBV4-1	NA	14	CASSQDRQGDEQFF	TGCGCCAGCAGCCAAGATCGACAGGGGGATGAGCAGTTCTTC
NA	TRBJ1-1	TRBV6-5	NA	14	CASSYGPTFTEAFF	TGTGCCAGCAGTTACGGGCCGACGTTCACTGAAGCTTTCTTT
NA	TRBJ1-1	TRBV9	NA	14	CASSAGGLGTEAFF	TGTGCCAGCAGCGCCGGGGGTTTAGGCACTGAAGCTTTCTTT
TRBD1	TRBJ2-1	TRBV10-3	NA	15	CAISLQGGEYNEQFF	TGTGCCATCAGCCTACAGGGGGGAGAATACAATGAGCAGTTCTTC
TRBD1	TRBJ2-2	TRBV7-2	NA	14	CASSLYRGAGELFF	TGTGCCAGCAGCTTGTACAGGGGCGCCGGGGAGCTGTTTTTT
NA	TRBJ2-3	TRBV5-4	NA	13	CASSLAGTDTQYF	TGTGCCAGCAGCTTGGCAGGCACAGATACGCAGTATTTT
TRBD1	TRBJ2-7	TRBV2	NA	12	CASNDRDHEQYF	TGTGCCAGCAACGACAGGGACCACGAGCAGTACTTC
NA	TRBJ1-2	TRBV28	NA	13	CASSPTPFYGYTF	TGTGCCAGCAGTCCGACACCTTTCTATGGCTACACCTTC
NA	TRBJ1-6	TRBV10-1	NA	14	CASSEKGYNSPLHF	TGCGCCAGCAGTGAAAAGGGGTACAATTCACCCCTCCACTTT
TRBD1	TRBJ1-3	TRBV10-3	NA	16	CAISEDGTGAGNTIYF	TGTGCCATCAGTGAGGATGGGACAGGGGCTGGAAACACCATATATTTT
TRBD1	TRBJ2-3	TRBV15	NA	15	CATSRADRGTDTQYF	TGTGCCACCAGCAGGGCGGACAGGGGGACAGATACGCAGTATTTT
NA	TRBJ1-2	TRBV25-1	NA	12	CASSDGVYGYTF	TGTGCCAGCAGTGACGGGGTCTATGGCTACACCTTC
TRBD2	TRBJ2-5	TRBV6-2/TRBV6-3	once	16	CASSYEGSGRAGTQYF	TGTGCCAGCAGTTACGAGGGTAGCGGGAGGGCCGGGACCCAGTACTTC
TRBD2	TRBJ2-5	TRBV6-5	NA	13	CASQGRGEETQYF	TGTGCCAGCCAAGGGCGGGGGGAAGAGACCCAGTACTTC
NA	TRBJ2-1	TRBV3-1/TRBV3-2	NA	10	CASSVSEQFF	TGTGCCAGCAGCGTGTCAGAGCAGTTCTTC
NA	TRBJ1-2	TRBV19	NA	12	CASSIESRRHTF	TGTGCCAGTAGTATAGAGTCCAGGCGCCACACCTTC
NA	TRBJ1-2	TRBV6-5	NA	15	CASSYSTRTVYGYTF	TGTGCCAGCAGTTACTCGACCCGGACAGTCTATGGCTACACCTTC
TRBD1	TRBJ1-1	TRBV3-1/TRBV3-2	NA	14	CASSQGQGGTEAFF	TGTGCCAGCAGCCAAGGACAGGGTGGAACTGAAGCTTTCTTT
NA	TRBJ1-1	TRBV11-2	NA	15	CASSLVGGVGTEAFF	TGTGCCAGCAGCTTAGTTGGGGGGGTTGGCACTGAAGCTTTCTTT
TRBD1	TRBJ1-5	TRBV9	NA	15	CASSPGDRSDQPQHF	TGTGCCAGCAGCCCAGGGGACAGATCAGATCAGCCCCAGCATTTT
TRBD2	TRBJ2-1	TRBV27	NA	18	CASSLILLAGGPYNEQFF	TGTGCCAGCAGTTTAATCCTTCTAGCGGGAGGGCCCTACAATGAGCAGTTCTTC
TRBD2	TRBJ2-1	TRBV5-6	NA	15	CASSSTSGRVGEQFF	TGTGCCAGCAGCTCCACTAGCGGGAGGGTTGGTGAGCAGTTCTTC
NA	TRBJ2-2	TRBV9	NA	16	CASSVWGDAPTGELFF	TGTGCCAGCAGCGTATGGGGGGACGCCCCCACCGGGGAGCTGTTTTTT
NA	TRBJ1-4	TRBV10-3	NA	15	CATGGGASTNEKLFF	TGTGCCACCGGGGGAGGGGCTTCAACTAATGAAAAACTGTTTTTT
NA	TRBJ2-6	TRBV9	NA	17	CASSVRSVIDGANVLTF	TGTGCCAGCAGCGTACGATCGGTGATAGATGGGGCCAACGTCCTGACTTTC
TRBD2	TRBJ2-1	TRBV7-2	NA	19	CASSLQPASGRARYNEQFF	TGTGCCAGCAGCTTACAGCCCGCTAGCGGGAGGGCAAGATACAATGAGCAGTTCTTC
NA	TRBJ1-5	TRBV11-2	NA	13	CASSLSEEQPQHF	TGTGCCAGCAGTTTGTCCGAAGAGCAGCCCCAGCATTTT
NA	TRBJ2-2	TRBV9	once	14	CASSVSGSIGELFF	TGTGCCAGCAGCGTATCCGGGAGTATCGGGGAGCTGTTTTTT
NA	TRBJ2-4	TRBV6-2/TRBV6-3	once	12	CASSNRVNIQYF	TGTGCCAGCAGCAACAGGGTAAACATTCAGTACTTC
NA	TRBJ2-3	TRBV5-1	NA	15	CASSLVASGGDTQYF	TGCGCCAGCAGCTTGGTAGCGTCCGGGGGTGATACGCAGTATTTT
NA	TRBJ1-5	TRBV9	NA	13	CASSVEGLEPQHF	TGTGCCAGCAGCGTAGAGGGGTTGGAGCCCCAGCATTTT
NA	TRBJ2-1	TRBV13	NA	12	CASSPTRNEQFF	TGTGCCAGCAGCCCCACCAGAAATGAGCAGTTCTTC
NA	TRBJ2-2	TRBV5-4	NA	15	CASSLGTVYTGELFF	TGTGCCAGCAGCTTGGGGACAGTTTACACCGGGGAGCTGTTTTTT
NA	TRBJ2-1	TRBV7-9	NA	15	CASSPAAGAYNEQFF	TGTGCCAGCAGCCCAGCGGCAGGGGCCTACAATGAGCAGTTCTTC
NA	TRBJ2-7	TRBV18	NA	13	CASSPTNLLEQYF	TGTGCCAGCTCACCAACGAACCTACTCGAGCAGTACTTC